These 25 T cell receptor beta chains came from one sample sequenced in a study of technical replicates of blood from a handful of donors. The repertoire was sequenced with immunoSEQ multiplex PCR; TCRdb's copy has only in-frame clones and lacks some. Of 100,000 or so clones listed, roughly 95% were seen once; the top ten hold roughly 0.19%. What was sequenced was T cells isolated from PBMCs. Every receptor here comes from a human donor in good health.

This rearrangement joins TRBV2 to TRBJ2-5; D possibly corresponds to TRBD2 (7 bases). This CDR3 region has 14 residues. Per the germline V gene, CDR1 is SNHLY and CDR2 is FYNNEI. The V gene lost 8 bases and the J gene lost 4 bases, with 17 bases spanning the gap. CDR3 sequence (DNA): TGTGCCAGCTTGTGGGGGGGGCGGAGAGAGACCCAGTACTTC. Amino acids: CASLWGGRRETQYF.

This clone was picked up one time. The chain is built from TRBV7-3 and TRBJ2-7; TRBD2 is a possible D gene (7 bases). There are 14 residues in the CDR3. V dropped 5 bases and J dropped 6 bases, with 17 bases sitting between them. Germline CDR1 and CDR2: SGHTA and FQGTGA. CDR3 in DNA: TGTGCCAGCAGCCCCATTGGGGGGGCGTTCGAGCAGTACTTC. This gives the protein CASSPIGGAFEQYF.

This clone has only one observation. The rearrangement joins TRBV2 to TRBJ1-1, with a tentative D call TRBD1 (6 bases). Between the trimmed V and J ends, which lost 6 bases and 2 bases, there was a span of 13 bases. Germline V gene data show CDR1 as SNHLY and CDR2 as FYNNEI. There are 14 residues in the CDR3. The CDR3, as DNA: TGTGCCAGCAGCCCGGGACACACTAACACTGAAGCTTTCTTT. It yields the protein CASSPGHTNTEAFF.

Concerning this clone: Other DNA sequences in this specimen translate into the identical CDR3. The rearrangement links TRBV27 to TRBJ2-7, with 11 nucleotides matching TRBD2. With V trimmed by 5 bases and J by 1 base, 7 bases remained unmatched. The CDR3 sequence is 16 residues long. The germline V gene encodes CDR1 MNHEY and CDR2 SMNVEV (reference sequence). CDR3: CASSLSGTSGSYEQYF. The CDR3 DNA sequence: TGTGCCAGCAGTCTCAGCGGGACTAGCGGTTCCTACGAGCAGTACTTC.

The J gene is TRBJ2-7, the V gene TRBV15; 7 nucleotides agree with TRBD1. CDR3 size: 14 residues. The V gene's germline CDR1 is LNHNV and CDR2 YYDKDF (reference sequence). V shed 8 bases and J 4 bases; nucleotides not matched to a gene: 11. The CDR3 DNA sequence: TGTGCCACCGGCACCGGGACAGAGAGGTACGAGCAGTACTTC. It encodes CATGTGTERYEQYF.

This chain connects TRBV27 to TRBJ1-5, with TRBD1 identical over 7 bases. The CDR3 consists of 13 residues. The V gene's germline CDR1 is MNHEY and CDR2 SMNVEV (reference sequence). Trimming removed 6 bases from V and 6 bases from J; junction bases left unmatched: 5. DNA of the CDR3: TGTGCCAGCAGCCCCGACAGGGCTCAGCCCCAGCATTTT. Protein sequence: CASSPDRAQPQHF.

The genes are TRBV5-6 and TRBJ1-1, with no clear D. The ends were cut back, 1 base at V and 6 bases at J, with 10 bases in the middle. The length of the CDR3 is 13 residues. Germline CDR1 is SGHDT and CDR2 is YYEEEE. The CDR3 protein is CASSLPHYAEAFF. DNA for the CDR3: TGTGCCAGCAGCTTGCCCCACTACGCTGAAGCTTTCTTT.

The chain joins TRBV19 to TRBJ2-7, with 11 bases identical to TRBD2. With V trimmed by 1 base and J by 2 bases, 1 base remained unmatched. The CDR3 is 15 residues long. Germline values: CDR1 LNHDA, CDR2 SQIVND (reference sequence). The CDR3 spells CASSIGLAGPYEQYF. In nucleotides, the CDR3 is TGTGCCAGTAGTATAGGACTAGCGGGGCCCTACGAGCAGTACTTC.

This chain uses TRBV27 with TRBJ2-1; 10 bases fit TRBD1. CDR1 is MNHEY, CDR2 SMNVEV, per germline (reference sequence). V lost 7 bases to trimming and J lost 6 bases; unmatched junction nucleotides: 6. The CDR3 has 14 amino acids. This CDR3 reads CASTLRTGGNEQFF. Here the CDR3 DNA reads TGTGCCAGCACCCTCCGGACAGGGGGCAATGAGCAGTTCTTC.

CDR3 nucleotide sequence: TGTGCCAGCAGCCCGATCGGGTGGACAACGAACACTGAAGCTTTCTTT. This gives the protein CASSPIGWTTNTEAFF. The chain employs TRBV7-2 and TRBJ1-1, with a possible D match to TRBD1 (5 bases). CDR1 SGHTA and CDR2 FQGNSA come from the germline V gene. Trimming pared 5 bases from V and 1 base from J, leaving 17 bases between. The CDR3 runs 16 residues.

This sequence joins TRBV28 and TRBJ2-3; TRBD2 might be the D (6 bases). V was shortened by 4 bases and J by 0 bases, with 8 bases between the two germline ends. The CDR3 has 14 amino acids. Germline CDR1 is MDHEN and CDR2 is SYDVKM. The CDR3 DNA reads TGTGCCAGCAGTTGGGGGACTAGCACAGATACGCAGTATTTT. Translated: CASSWGTSTDTQYF.

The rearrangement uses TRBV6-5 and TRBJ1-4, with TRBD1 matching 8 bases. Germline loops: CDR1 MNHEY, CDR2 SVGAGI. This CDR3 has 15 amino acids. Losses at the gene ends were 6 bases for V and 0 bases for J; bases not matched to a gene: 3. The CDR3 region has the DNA TGTGCCAGCAGGCCGGACAGGGCAACTAATGAAAAACTGTTTTTT. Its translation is CASRPDRATNEKLFF.

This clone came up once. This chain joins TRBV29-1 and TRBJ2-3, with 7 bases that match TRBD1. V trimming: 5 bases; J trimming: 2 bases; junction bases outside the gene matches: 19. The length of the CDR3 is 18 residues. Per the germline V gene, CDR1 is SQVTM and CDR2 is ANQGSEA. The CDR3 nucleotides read TGCAGCGTTTATGACAGGGAAGGTTTCGGACCTCCCACAGATACGCAGTATTTT. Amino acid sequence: CSVYDREGFGPPTDTQYF.

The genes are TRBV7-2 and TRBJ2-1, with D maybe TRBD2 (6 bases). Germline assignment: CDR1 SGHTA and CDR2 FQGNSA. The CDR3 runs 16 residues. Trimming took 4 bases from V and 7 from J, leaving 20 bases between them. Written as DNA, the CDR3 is TGTGCCAGCAGCTCTTGGTACACACGCGGGGCAAATGAGCAGTTCTTC. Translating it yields CASSSWYTRGANEQFF. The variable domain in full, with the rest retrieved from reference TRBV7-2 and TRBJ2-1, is GAGVSQSPSNKVTEKGKDVELRCDPISGHTALYWYRQSLGQGLEFLIYFQGNSAPDKSGLPSDRFSAERTGGSVSTLTIQRTQQEDSAVYLCASSSWYTRGANEQFFGPGTRLTVL.

The CDR3 DNA reads TGTGCCAGCAGCCGGGACAGGGGCTACGGAAACACCATATATTTT. It specifies CASSRDRGYGNTIYF. V gene TRBV5-5 combines with J gene TRBJ1-3; 10 bases are shared with TRBD1. CDR1 is SGHKS, CDR2 YYEKEE, per germline (reference sequence). V lost 4 bases to trimming and J lost 4 bases; unmatched junction nucleotides: 5. CDR3 length: 15 residues.

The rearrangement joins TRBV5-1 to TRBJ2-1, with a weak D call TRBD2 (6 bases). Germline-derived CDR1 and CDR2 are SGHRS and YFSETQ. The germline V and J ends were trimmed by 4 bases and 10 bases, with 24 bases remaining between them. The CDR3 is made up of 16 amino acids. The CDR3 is CASSAGSGTVFHEQFF. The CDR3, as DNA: TGCGCCAGCAGCGCGGGATCAGGGACGGTTTTTCACGAGCAGTTCTTC.

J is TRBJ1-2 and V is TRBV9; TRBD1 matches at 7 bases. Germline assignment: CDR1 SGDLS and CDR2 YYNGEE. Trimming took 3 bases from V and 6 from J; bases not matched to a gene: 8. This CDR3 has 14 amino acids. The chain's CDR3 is CASSAGTGADGYTF. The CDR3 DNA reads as TGTGCCAGCAGCGCAGGTACAGGGGCGGATGGCTACACCTTC.

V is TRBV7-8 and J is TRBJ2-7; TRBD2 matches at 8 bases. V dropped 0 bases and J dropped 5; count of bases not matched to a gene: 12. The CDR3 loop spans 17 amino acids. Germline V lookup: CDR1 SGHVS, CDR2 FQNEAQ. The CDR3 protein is CASSLARIAGLSDEQYF. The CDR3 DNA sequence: TGTGCCAGCAGCTTAGCGAGGATAGCGGGACTCTCAGACGAGCAGTACTTC.

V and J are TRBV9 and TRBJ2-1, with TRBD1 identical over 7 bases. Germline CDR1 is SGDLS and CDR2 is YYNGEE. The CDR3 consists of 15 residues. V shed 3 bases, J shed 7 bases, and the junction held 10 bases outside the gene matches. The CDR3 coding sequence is TGTGCCAGCAGCGGCCGACAGGGTGTCTGGAATGAGCAGTTCTTC. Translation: CASSGRQGVWNEQFF.

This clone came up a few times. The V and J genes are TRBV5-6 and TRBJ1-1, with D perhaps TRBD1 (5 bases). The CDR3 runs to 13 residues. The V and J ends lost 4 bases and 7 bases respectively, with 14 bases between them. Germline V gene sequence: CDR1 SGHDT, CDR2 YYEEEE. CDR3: CASSVMGRVEAFF. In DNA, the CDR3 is TGTGCCAGCAGCGTCATGGGCAGGGTTGAAGCTTTCTTT.

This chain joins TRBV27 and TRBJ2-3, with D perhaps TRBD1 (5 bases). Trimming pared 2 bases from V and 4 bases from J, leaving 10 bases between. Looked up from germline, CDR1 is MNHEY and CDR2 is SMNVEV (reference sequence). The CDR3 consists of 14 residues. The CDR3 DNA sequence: TGTGCCAGCAGTTTAGAGGCAGGGCCAGATACGCAGTATTTT. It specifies CASSLEAGPDTQYF.

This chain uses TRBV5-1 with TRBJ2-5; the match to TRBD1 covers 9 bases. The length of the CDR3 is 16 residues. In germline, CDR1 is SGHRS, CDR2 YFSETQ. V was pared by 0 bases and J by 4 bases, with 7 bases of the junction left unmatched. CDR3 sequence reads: CASSLARTGAAETQYF. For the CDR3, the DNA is TGCGCCAGCAGCTTGGCCAGGACAGGGGCGGCAGAGACCCAGTACTTC.

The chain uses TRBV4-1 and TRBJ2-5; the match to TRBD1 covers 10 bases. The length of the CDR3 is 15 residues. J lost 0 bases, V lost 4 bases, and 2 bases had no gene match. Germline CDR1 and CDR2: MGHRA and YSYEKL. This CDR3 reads CASSPGTGDQETQYF. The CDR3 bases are TGCGCCAGCAGCCCCGGGACAGGGGACCAAGAGACCCAGTACTTC.

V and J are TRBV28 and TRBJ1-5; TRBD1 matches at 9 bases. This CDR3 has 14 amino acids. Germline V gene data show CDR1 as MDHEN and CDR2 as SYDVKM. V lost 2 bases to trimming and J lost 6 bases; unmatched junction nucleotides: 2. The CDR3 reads CASSLRGQGQPQHF. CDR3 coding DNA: TGTGCCAGCAGTTTAAGGGGACAGGGTCAGCCCCAGCATTTT.

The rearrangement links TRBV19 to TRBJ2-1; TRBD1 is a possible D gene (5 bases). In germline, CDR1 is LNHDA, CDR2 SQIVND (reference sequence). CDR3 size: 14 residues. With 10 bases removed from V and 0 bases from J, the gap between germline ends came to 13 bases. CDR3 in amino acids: CATRQQSSYNEQFF. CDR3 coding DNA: TGTGCCACCCGACAGCAAAGCTCCTACAATGAGCAGTTCTTC.